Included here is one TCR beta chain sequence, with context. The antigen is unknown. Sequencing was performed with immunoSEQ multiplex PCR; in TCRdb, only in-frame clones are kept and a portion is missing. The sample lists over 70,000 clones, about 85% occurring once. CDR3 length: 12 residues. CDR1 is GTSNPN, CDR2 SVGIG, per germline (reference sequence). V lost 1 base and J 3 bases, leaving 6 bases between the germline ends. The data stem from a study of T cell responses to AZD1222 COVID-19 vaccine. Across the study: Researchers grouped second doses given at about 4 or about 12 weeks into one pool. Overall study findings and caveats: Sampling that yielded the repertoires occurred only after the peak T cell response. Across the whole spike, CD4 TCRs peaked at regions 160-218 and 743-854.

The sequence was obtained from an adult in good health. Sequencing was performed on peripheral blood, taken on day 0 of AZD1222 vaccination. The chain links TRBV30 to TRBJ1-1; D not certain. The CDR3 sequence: CAWSAEDTEAFF. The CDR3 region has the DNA TGTGCCTGGAGTGCAGAGGACACTGAAGCTTTCTTT.